This record covers a single T cell receptor beta chain. This CDR3 has 20 amino acids. The ends lost 0 bases at V and 2 bases at J; junction bases unmatched: 13. The data originate from a study of T cell responses to AZD1222 COVID-19 vaccine. Generated by immunoSEQ multiplex PCR, the TCRdb table keeps only in-frame clones and is missing some. The data contain about 120,000 clones, roughly 90% of them seen just once; the ten biggest clones take up more than 13%. The V call is TRBV23-1, the J call TRBJ2-2; TRBD1 agrees at 9 bases. TRBV23-1 is filed as an ORF, its function uncertain. This sequence was found in an adult in good health. This specimen consisted of peripheral blood, obtained on day 0 of AZD1222 vaccination. CDR3 amino acids: CASSQSRNYGTGLNTGELFF. The CDR3 bases are TGCGCCAGCAGTCAATCCCGCAACTATGGGACAGGGCTAAACACCGGGGAGCTGTTTTTT.